This TCR beta chain emerged from a study of molecular identifiers for immune sequencing clone quantification. Whole-study results and caveats: Spiked-in Jurkat TCR RNA corresponding to one cell was reported as detectable against more than 750,000 naive cells. Barcode sharing among identical TCR molecules could make large clones appear smaller.

The sample holds a few counts of this clonotype. The antigen remains undetermined. It was with previously described methods and listed TCR primers that bulk TCR libraries were made. One entry per CDR3 protein results from TCRdb running MiXCR on the PCR reads. In the table there are some 580,000 distinct CDR3 sequences, roughly 27% of which are singletons. CDR1 and CDR2 from the germline V gene are MDHEN and SYDVKM. V was pared by 5 bases and J by 3 bases, with 11 bases between. The CDR3 is 14 amino acids. Sequences were obtained from naive CD8+ T cells from blood, with Jurkat cell RNA spiked in. Subset specified: FACS-sorted CD8+CD4-CCR7+CD45RA+ naive T cells. The sequence was obtained from a human donor in good health. Some libraries in this study had Jurkat cell RNA spiked in. The rearrangement uses TRBV28 and TRBJ2-1; D gene unclear. CDR3 region: CASSDPRLYNEQFF. The DNA of the CDR3 is TGTGCCAGCAGTGATCCGCGCCTCTACAATGAGCAGTTCTTC.